One and the same sample provided the 2 T cell receptor beta chains below, sequenced in a study of shared clonotypes between healthy human individuals. Only in-frame clones appear in the TCRdb table, and some are missing; sequencing was by immunoSEQ multiplex PCR. The data contain 650,000 to 750,000 clones, 55% to 75% of them singletons. The sequencing sample was made of memory CD4+ T cells sorted from blood. The subset denotes: CD45RA-negative fraction. These receptors all stem from a woman aged 30 to 39 in good health.

The chain has TRBV5-1 and TRBJ2-5; D ambiguous. Trimming took 1 base from V and 2 from J, leaving 9 bases between them. CDR1 is SGHRS and CDR2 is YFSETQ in the germline V gene. The CDR3 consists of 14 residues. Here the CDR3 DNA reads TGCGCCAGCAGCTTGCCTAGAGGTCAAGAGACCCAGTACTTC. Protein product: CASSLPRGQETQYF.

This clone has more than one count but fewer than ten. CDR3 sequence (DNA): TGTGCCAGCTTTCCGGGACTAGCGCGATACAATGAGCAGTTCTTC. Translated, it gives CASFPGLARYNEQFF. The chain recombines TRBV28 with TRBJ2-1; 10 nucleotides align to TRBD2. The CDR3 loop spans 15 amino acids. Trimming cost V 8 bases and J 4 bases; bases outside gene matches: 8. Germline lookup yields CDR1 MDHEN and CDR2 SYDVKM.